The T cell receptor beta chain described here comes from a study of blood T cell repertoires in COVID-19. Repertoires were generated with immunoSEQ multiplex PCR, while TCRdb's copy carries only in-frame clones and drops some. This sample has 200,000 to 250,000 clones; about 82% occur once, and the top ten carry roughly 1.9%. The sample was PBMCs or T cells enriched from blood (not recorded which). This sequence originates from a woman in her forties or fifties who had recovered from COVID-19.

In DNA form, the CDR3 reads TGTGCCACCAGCAAAGGGCTAGCGGGAGGGCCGACCTACAATGAGCAGTTCTTC. This encodes CATSKGLAGGPTYNEQFF. The chain carries TRBV15 and TRBJ2-1; TRBD2 matches at 12 bases. The V segment lost 4 bases and the J segment 2 bases; nucleotides outside the gene matches: 9. This CDR3 region has 18 residues. Germline-derived CDR1 and CDR2 are LNHNV and YYDKDF (reference sequence).